The 5 T cell receptor beta chains below were found in one sample sequenced in a study of regulatory T cells in long-lasting Graves disease (dated by TCRdb to the early 2020s). Libraries were made using multiplex PCR. The sequencer listed for this sample is Illumina HiSeq 4000. CDR3 regions were amplified by Arm-PCR with iRepertoire HTBI primers to construct TCR beta libraries. TCRdb reworked the public reads: Q25 trimming with fastp, MiXCR clone assembly, productive beta chains retained. Every entry covers one CDR3 protein and lists the most common genes and DNA from its rows. The sample has roughly 420,000 distinct CDR3 sequences on record, roughly 15% of them singletons. The ten top clones hold approximately 21% of the sample. The time point tag for this specimen amounts to: newly diagnosed GD, antithyroid drugs for less than 3 months. For both TCR sequencing and RNA sequencing, RNA was extracted from PBMCs in TRIzol.

Sequences were derived from peripheral blood mononuclear cells (PBMCs), sampled at new diagnosis, from a patient treated with antithyroid drugs. These receptors were taken from a female donor with Graves disease.

This clonotype was observed many times. J is TRBJ2-7 and V is TRBV27; possible D gene TRBD1, 6 bases. V gave up 5 bases and J gave up 0 bases, with 11 bases separating them. CDR1 is MNHEY and CDR2 is SMNVEV in the germline V gene (reference sequence). The CDR3 extends over 14 amino acids. The CDR3 DNA reads TGTGCCAGCAGTGGAACAGGGTTCTCCTACGAGCAGTACTTC. Amino acid sequence: CASSGTGFSYEQYF.

A word on this clonotype: One end of the junction fails to match germline, which may point to a read error. This chain connects TRBV5-1 to TRBJ2-7, with no clear D. Germline CDR1 SGHRS, CDR2 YFSETQ. The CDR3 runs 11 residues. The CDR3 DNA sequence: TGCGCCAGCAGCTTGTACTACGGGCAGTACTTC. Its protein product is CASSLYYGQYF. Complete variable domain (other parts from reference TRBV5-1 and TRBJ2-7): KAGVTQTPRYLIKTRGQQVTLSCSPISGHRSVSWYQQTPGQGLQFLFEYFSETQRNKGNFPGRFSGRQFSNSRSEMNVSTLELGDSALYLCASSLYYGQYFGPGTRLTVT.

This clonotype was detected ten times or more. The V and J genes are TRBV20-1 and TRBJ2-3, with TRBD2 identical over 8 bases. The V segment lost 3 bases and the J segment 4 bases; nucleotides outside the gene matches: 9. Germline loops: CDR1 DFQATT, CDR2 SNEGSKA (reference sequence). CDR3 length equals 15 residues. CDR3 in DNA: TGCAGTGCTAGCATGGCGGGGGGTTATGCAGATACGCAGTATTTT. Translating it yields CSASMAGGYADTQYF.

This clonotype was observed at least ten times. This rearrangement joins TRBV11-2 to TRBJ2-1; 10 bases align to TRBD1. After removal of 5 bases from V and 8 bases from J, the junction contained 12 bases not matched to a gene. Germline V gene sequence: CDR1 SGHAT, CDR2 FQNNGV. The CDR3 runs 16 residues. As DNA, the CDR3 is TGTGCCAGCAGCCTTATGACAGGGGGCGCTTTGGATGAGCAGTTCTTC. It translates to CASSLMTGGALDEQFF. Combining the CDR3 with reference TRBV11-2 and TRBJ2-1 gives the whole variable domain EAGVAQSPRYKIIEKRQSVAFWCNPISGHATLYWYQQILGQGPKLLIQFQNNGVVDDSQLPKDRFSAERLKGVDSTLKIQPAKLEDSAVYLCASSLMTGGALDEQFFGPGTRLTVL.

This clonotype was seen a handful of times. This chain uses TRBV29-1 with TRBJ2-7; possible D gene TRBD1, 6 bases. The CDR3 has 13 residues. The V and J ends lost 4 bases and 7 bases respectively, with 17 bases between them. CDR1 is SQVTM and CDR2 is ANQGSEA in the germline V gene. The CDR3 reads CSVGQALTREQYF. CDR3 bases: TGCAGCGTTGGACAGGCCCTGACCAGAGAGCAGTACTTC.